These T cell receptor beta chains were read from a single sample in a study of cytomegalovirus exposure and HLA in healthy donors. This table comes from immunoSEQ multiplex PCR, and its TCRdb copy is limited to in-frame clones, with some not included. Of about 90,000 clones in the sample, around three quarters are singletons; the top ten hold roughly 4.5%. Sequenced sample: PBMCs. The receptors here all came from a woman in her thirties or forties in good health and CMV-seropositive. Each CDR3 is given with its conserved first and last residue. A D gene is named only where the DNA matches it firmly. Size values are once, few and many counts, or a class for expanded clones, and some rows have none.

>TRBD1|18|TRBV18|TRBJ2-6|.
CASSLGTAKNSGANVLTF
TGTGCCAGCTCACTGGGGACAGCAAAGAACTCTGGGGCCAACGTCCTGACTTTC
>.|14|TRBV21-1|TRBJ2-7|.
CASSTDRLSYEQYF
TGTGCCAGCAGCACCGACAGGTTGTCGTACGAGCAGTACTTC
>TRBD2|18|TRBV4-2|TRBJ2-5|.
CASSREAGTSGGGETQYF
TGTGCCAGCAGCCGGGAAGCCGGGACTAGCGGGGGTGGGGAGACCCAGTACTTC
>.|16|TRBV7-2|TRBJ2-3|.
CASSPRAGAGTDTQYF
TGTGCCAGCAGCCCTAGGGCGGGGGCAGGCACAGATACGCAGTATTTT
>.|13|TRBV5-6|TRBJ1-4|.
CASSSWTDEKLFF
TGTGCCAGCAGCTCGTGGACAGATGAAAAACTGTTTTTT
>TRBD2|19|TRBV4-2|TRBJ2-7|once
CASSQLKFAGESLTYEQYF
TGTGCCAGCAGCCAATTGAAGTTCGCGGGAGAGTCCCTGACCTACGAGCAGTACTTC
>.|16|TRBV10-3|TRBJ2-3|.
CAIKRRRESGQDTQYF
TGTGCCATCAAACGTCGGAGGGAGTCAGGGCAGGATACGCAGTATTTT
>TRBD1|14|TRBV28|TRBJ2-7|.
CASSLLGQSYEQYF
TGTGCCAGCAGTTTATTGGGACAGTCCTACGAGCAGTACTTC
>.|14|TRBV15|TRBJ2-7|few
CATSRDRTGKEQYF
TGTGCCACCAGCAGAGATCGGACGGGGAAGGAGCAGTACTTC
>TRBD1|16|TRBV9|TRBJ2-7|once
CASSADSGTGYDEQYF
TGTGCCAGCAGCGCGGATTCCGGGACAGGGTACGACGAGCAGTACTTC
>TRBD2|17|TRBV4-2|TRBJ2-5|.
CASSQELAGVLQETQYF
TGTGCCAGCAGCCAAGAACTAGCGGGAGTCCTCCAAGAGACCCAGTACTTC
>.|12|TRBV30|TRBJ1-2|.
CAWNGGNYGYTF
TGTGCCTGGAATGGGGGGAACTATGGCTACACCTTC
>TRBD1|15|TRBV6-5|TRBJ2-7|.
CASRPTGGRTYEQYF
TGTGCCAGCAGACCCACAGGGGGCAGGACCTACGAGCAGTACTTC
>TRBD2|14|TRBV11-3|TRBJ2-1|.
CASSFKPGLDEQFF
TGTGCCAGCAGCTTCAAACCGGGACTAGATGAGCAGTTCTTC
>TRBD1|14|TRBV27|TRBJ2-7|.
CASSGTVSSHEQYF
TGTGCCAGCAGTGGGACAGTCTCTTCCCACGAGCAGTACTTC
>TRBD1|15|TRBV14|TRBJ1-1|.
CASSHLRTGVTEAFF
TGTGCCAGCAGCCATTTGCGGACAGGGGTTACTGAAGCTTTCTTT
>TRBD2|17|TRBV28|TRBJ2-3|.
CASMTSGRALGTDTQYF
TGTGCCAGCATGACTAGCGGGAGGGCCCTCGGCACAGATACGCAGTATTTT
>.|13|TRBV25-1|TRBJ1-2|.
CASSEDFNYGYPF
TGTGCCAGCAGTGAGGACTTTAACTATGGCTACCCCTTC
>TRBD1|16|TRBV2|TRBJ1-5|.
CASTKNQGDSNQPQHF
TGTGCCAGCACTAAAAACCAGGGGGATAGCAATCAGCCCCAGCATTTT
>.|13|TRBV19|TRBJ1-1|once
CASSQSRDTEAFF
TGTGCCAGTAGCCAATCCCGGGACACTGAAGCTTTCTTT
>TRBD2|16|TRBV7-9|TRBJ2-1|.
CASSLGLAGIYNEQFF
TGTGCCAGCAGCTTAGGACTAGCGGGGATCTACAATGAGCAGTTCTTC
>.|14|TRBV6-6|TRBJ1-1|few
CASSLDRTHTEAFF
TGTGCCAGCAGCCTCGACAGGACCCACACTGAAGCTTTCTTT
>.|17|TRBV9|TRBJ1-6|.
CASSVELRSGGNSPLHF
TGTGCCAGCAGCGTAGAATTGAGGTCCGGTGGTAATTCACCCCTCCACTTT
>TRBD2|17|TRBV13|TRBJ2-1|.
CASSLSSSGRADNEQFF
TGTGCCAGCAGCCTCTCGTCTAGCGGGAGGGCCGACAATGAGCAGTTCTTC
>TRBD1|14|TRBV5-1|TRBJ2-7|.
CASSSTGTGYEQYF
TGCGCCAGCAGTTCGACAGGGACGGGCTACGAGCAGTACTTC
>.|15|TRBV4-3|TRBJ2-7|.
CASSQGVSGSYEQYF
TGCGCCAGCAGCCAAGGGGTTAGCGGCTCCTACGAGCAGTACTTC
>.|16|TRBV11-3|TRBJ2-3|.
CASSYAGTPSTDTQYF
TGTGCCAGCAGCTACGCCGGGACACCGAGCACAGATACGCAGTATTTT
>.|13|TRBV29-1|TRBJ1-2|.
CSVEREGIDGYTF
TGCAGCGTTGAACGGGAGGGGATCGATGGCTACACCTTC
>TRBD1|13|TRBV25-1|TRBJ1-6|.
CASTGTGNSPLHF
TGTGCCAGCACCGGGACAGGGAATTCACCCCTCCACTTT
>.|11|TRBV19|TRBJ2-3|.
CAIGQTDTQYF
TGTGCCATAGGACAGACAGATACGCAGTATTTT
>.|14|TRBV7-2|TRBJ2-1|.
CASSLAALNNEQFF
TGTGCCAGCAGCTTAGCAGCCTTGAACAATGAGCAGTTCTTC
>.|12|TRBV21-1|TRBJ1-1|.
CASSKGGGSAFF
TGTGCCAGCAGCAAAGGGGGCGGGAGCGCTTTCTTT
>TRBD2|15|TRBV11-2|TRBJ2-5|.
CASSLDVAGQETQYF
TGTGCCAGCAGCTTAGATGTAGCGGGACAAGAGACCCAGTACTTC
>.|13|TRBV11-3|TRBJ1-5|.
CASSRGSNQPQHF
TGTGCCAGCAGCCGGGGGAGCAATCAGCCCCAGCATTTT
>TRBD2|13|TRBV9|TRBJ2-7|.
CASSGLAGTEQYF
TGTGCCAGCAGCGGGCTAGCGGGAACCGAGCAGTACTTC
>TRBD2|13|TRBV19|TRBJ2-1|.
CASALTSGRAQFF
TGTGCCAGTGCTTTGACTAGCGGGAGGGCCCAGTTCTTC
>TRBD2|19|TRBV7-9|TRBJ2-3|.
CASSLVGGRLAGAGDTQYF
TGTGCCAGCAGCTTAGTGGGGGGGCGTCTAGCGGGAGCTGGAGATACGCAGTATTTT
>.|16|TRBV9|TRBJ2-2|.
CASSSMGAVNTGELFF
TGTGCCAGCAGCTCCATGGGGGCAGTGAACACCGGGGAGCTGTTTTTT
>.|17|TRBV6-1|TRBJ2-3|.
CASSEPRSGWGTDTQYF
TGTGCCAGCAGTGAACCTCGCAGCGGGTGGGGCACAGATACGCAGTATTTT
>.|15|TRBV5-4|TRBJ2-2|.
CASSLARSETGELFF
TGTGCCAGCAGCTTGGCCAGGTCTGAGACCGGGGAGCTGTTTTTT
>.|12|TRBV4-1|TRBJ2-1|.
CASSRYDSEQFF
TGCGCCAGCAGCCGTTATGATAGTGAGCAGTTCTTC
>.|14|TRBV7-3|TRBJ2-7|.
CASNLSGSSYEQYF
TGTGCCAGCAACCTTTCCGGGAGCTCCTACGAGCAGTACTTC
>.|14|TRBV11-2|TRBJ2-3|once
CASISGDPTDTQYF
TGTGCCAGCATCTCAGGGGACCCCACAGATACGCAGTATTTT
>TRBD1|15|TRBV7-2|TRBJ1-4|.
CASSLHPTGGEKLFF
TGTGCCAGCAGCTTACATCCGACAGGGGGTGAAAAACTGTTTTTT
>TRBD2|14|TRBV5-6|TRBJ2-1|.
CASHAWGGSDEQFF
TGTGCCAGCCACGCGTGGGGGGGTAGTGATGAGCAGTTCTTC
>TRBD2|13|TRBV9|TRBJ2-1|.
CASSVTSGREQFF
TGTGCCAGCAGCGTAACTAGCGGTCGGGAGCAGTTCTTC
>.|14|TRBV2|TRBJ2-7|few
CASSEWYTTYEQYF
TGTGCCAGCAGTGAATGGTACACCACCTACGAGCAGTACTTC
>TRBD1|13|TRBV10-3|TRBJ2-7|.
CAISQTGYNEQYF
TGTGCCATCAGTCAGACAGGGTACAACGAGCAGTACTTC
>TRBD2|16|TRBV19|TRBJ2-5|.
CASSMGTSGRMETQYF
TGTGCCAGTAGTATGGGGACTAGCGGGAGGATGGAGACCCAGTACTTC
>.|16|TRBV18|TRBJ2-1|.
CASSPQDLPSYNEQFF
TGTGCCAGCTCACCGCAAGACTTGCCCTCCTACAATGAGCAGTTCTTC
>.|15|TRBV5-6|TRBJ2-4|.
CASSQQATEKNIQYF
TGTGCCAGCAGCCAGCAAGCGACAGAGAAAAACATTCAGTACTTC
>TRBD2|13|TRBV25-1|TRBJ2-5|once
CASMLAGGETQYF
TGTGCCAGCATGCTAGCGGGAGGGGAGACCCAGTACTTC
>TRBD1|15|TRBV25-1|TRBJ1-2|.
CASSPHRGPSYGYTF
TGTGCCAGCAGTCCACACAGGGGCCCCTCCTATGGCTACACCTTC